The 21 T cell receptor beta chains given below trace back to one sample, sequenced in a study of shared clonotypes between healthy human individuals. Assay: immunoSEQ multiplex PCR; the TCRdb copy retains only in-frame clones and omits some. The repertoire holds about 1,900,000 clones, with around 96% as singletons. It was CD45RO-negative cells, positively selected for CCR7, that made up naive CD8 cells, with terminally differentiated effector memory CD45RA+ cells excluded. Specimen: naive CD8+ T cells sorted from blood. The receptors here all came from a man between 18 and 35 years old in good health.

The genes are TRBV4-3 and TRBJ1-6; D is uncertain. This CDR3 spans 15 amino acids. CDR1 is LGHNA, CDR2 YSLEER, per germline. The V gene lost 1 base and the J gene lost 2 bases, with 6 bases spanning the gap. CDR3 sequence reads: CASSQGNPYNSPLHF. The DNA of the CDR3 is TGCGCCAGCAGCCAAGGAAACCCCTATAATTCACCCCTCCACTTT.

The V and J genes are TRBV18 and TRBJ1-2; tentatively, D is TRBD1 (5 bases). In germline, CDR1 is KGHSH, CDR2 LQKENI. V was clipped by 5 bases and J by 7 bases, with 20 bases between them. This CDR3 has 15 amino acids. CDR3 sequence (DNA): TGTGCCAGCTCATCTAGCGAGACAGACCTTTTTGGCTACACCTTC. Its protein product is CASSSSETDLFGYTF. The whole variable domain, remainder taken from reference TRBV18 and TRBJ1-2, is NAGVMQNPRHLVRRRGQEARLRCSPMKGHSHVYWYRQLPEEGLKFMVYLQKENIIDESGMPKERFSAEFPKEGPSILRIQQVVRGDSAAYFCASSSSETDLFGYTFGSGTRLTVV.

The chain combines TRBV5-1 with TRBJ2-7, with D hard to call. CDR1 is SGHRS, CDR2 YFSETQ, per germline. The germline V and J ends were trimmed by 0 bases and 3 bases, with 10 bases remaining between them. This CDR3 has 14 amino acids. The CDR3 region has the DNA TGCGCCAGCAGCTTGGGCCGGATTGGCTACGAGCAGTACTTC. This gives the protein CASSLGRIGYEQYF.

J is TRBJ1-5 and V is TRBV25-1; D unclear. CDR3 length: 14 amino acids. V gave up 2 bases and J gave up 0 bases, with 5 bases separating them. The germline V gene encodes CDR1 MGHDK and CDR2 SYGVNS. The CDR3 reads CASSERDSNQPQHF. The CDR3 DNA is TGTGCCAGCAGTGAAAGGGATAGCAATCAGCCCCAGCATTTT.

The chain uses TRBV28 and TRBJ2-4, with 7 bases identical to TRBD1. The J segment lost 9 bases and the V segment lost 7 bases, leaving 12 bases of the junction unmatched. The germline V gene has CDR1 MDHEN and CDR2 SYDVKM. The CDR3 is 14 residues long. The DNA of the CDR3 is TGTGCCAGCACGTATCCAGGGGGTGAAGGCATTCAGTACTTC. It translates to CASTYPGGEGIQYF.

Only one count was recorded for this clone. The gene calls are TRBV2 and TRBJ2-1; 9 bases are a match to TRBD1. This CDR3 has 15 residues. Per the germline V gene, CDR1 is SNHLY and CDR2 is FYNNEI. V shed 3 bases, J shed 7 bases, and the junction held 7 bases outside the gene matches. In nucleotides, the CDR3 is TGTGCCAGCAGTGAGGGCCCCGGGACAGGGAATGAGCAGTTCTTC. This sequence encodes CASSEGPGTGNEQFF.

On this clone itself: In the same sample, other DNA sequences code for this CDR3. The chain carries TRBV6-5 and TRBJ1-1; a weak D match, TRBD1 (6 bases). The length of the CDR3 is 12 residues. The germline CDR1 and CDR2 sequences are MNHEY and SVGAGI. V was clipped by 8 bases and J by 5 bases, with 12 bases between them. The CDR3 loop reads CASSGGGTEAFF. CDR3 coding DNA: TGTGCCAGCTCGGGGGGCGGGACTGAAGCTTTCTTT.

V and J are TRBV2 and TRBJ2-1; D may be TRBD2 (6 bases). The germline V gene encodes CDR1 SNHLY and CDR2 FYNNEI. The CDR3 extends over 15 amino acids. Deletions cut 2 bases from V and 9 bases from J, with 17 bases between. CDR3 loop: CASSELGVRDFEQFF. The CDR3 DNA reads TGTGCCAGCAGTGAATTGGGGGTCCGGGACTTTGAGCAGTTCTTC. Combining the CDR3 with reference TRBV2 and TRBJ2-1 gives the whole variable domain EPEVTQTPSHQVTQMGQEVILRCVPISNHLYFYWYRQILGQKVEFLVSFYNNEISEKSEIFDDQFSVERPDGSNFTLKIRSTKLEDSAMYFCASSELGVRDFEQFFGPGTRLTVL.

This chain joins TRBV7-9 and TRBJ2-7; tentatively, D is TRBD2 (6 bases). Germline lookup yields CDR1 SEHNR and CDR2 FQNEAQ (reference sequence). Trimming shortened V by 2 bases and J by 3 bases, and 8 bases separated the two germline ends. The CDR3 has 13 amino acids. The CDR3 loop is CASSLTSFYEQYF. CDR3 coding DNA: TGTGCCAGCAGCTTAACTAGCTTCTACGAGCAGTACTTC.

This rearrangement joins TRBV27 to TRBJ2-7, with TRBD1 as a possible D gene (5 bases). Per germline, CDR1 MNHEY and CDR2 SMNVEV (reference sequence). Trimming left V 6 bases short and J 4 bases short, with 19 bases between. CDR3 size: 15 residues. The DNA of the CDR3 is TGTGCCAGCAGAACAGGTGGGGTCATAGGGTACGAGCAGTACTTC. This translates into CASRTGGVIGYEQYF.

In DNA, the CDR3 is TGTGCCAGCAGCTTAGTTTACGACTACGAGCAGTACTTC. Its translation: CASSLVYDYEQYF. This chain links TRBV7-9 with TRBJ2-7; no firm D call. Germline V gene data show CDR1 as SEHNR and CDR2 as FQNEAQ (reference sequence). V lost 1 base and J 3 bases, leaving 7 bases between the germline ends. This CDR3 is 13 amino acids long.

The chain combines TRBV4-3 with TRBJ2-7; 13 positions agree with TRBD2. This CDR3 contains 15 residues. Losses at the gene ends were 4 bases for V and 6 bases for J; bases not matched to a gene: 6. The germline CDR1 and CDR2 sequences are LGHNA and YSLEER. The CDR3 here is CASSLGLAGESEQYF. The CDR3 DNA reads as TGCGCCAGCAGCCTCGGACTAGCGGGAGAATCCGAGCAGTACTTC.

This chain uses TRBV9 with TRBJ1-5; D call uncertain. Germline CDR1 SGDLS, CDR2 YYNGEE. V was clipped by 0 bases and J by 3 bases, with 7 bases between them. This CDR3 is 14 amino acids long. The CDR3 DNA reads TGTGCCAGCAGCGTAGGAGACTTCAATCAGCCCCAGCATTTT. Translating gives CASSVGDFNQPQHF.

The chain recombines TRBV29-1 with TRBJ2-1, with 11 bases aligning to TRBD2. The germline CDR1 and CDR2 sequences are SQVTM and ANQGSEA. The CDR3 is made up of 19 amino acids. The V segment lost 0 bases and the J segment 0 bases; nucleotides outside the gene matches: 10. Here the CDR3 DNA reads TGCAGCGTTGAAGATCCGGGACTAGCGGCAAAAGGCTCCTACAATGAGCAGTTCTTC. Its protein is CSVEDPGLAAKGSYNEQFF.

This chain's CDR3 is CASSSPGKGEGREQYF. CDR3 nucleotides: TGTGCCAGCAGTTCCCCGGGGAAGGGGGAGGGCCGCGAGCAGTACTTC. The chain uses TRBV7-2 and TRBJ2-7, with D possibly TRBD2 on 7 matching bases. CDR1 SGHTA and CDR2 FQGNSA come from the germline V gene. The CDR3 length is 16 residues. With 6 bases removed from V and 6 bases from J, the gap between germline ends came to 24 bases.

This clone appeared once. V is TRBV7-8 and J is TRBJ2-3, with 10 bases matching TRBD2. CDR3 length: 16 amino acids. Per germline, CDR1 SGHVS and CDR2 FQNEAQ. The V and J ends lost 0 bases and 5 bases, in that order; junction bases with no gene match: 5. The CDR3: CASSLAGLANEDTQYF. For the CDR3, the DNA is TGTGCCAGCAGCTTAGCGGGACTAGCGAATGAAGATACGCAGTATTTT.

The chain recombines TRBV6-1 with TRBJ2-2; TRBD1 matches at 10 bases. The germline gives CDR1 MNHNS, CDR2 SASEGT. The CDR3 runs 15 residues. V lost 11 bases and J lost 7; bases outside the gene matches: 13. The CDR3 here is CALQAKTGGDGELFF. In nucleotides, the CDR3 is TGTGCCCTTCAAGCAAAGACAGGGGGCGACGGGGAGCTGTTTTTT.

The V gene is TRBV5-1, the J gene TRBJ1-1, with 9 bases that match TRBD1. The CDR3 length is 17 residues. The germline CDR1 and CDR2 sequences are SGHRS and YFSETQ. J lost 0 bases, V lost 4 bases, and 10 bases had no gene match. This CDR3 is CASSPGQGRLLNTEAFF. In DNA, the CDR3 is TGCGCCAGCAGCCCCGGACAGGGGCGGCTCCTGAACACTGAAGCTTTCTTT.

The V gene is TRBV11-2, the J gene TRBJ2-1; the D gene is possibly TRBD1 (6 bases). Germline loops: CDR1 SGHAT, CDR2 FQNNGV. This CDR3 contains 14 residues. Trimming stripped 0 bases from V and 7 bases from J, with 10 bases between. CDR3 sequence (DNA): TGTGCCAGCAGCTTAGAGTGGGGGCGGAATGAGCAGTTCTTC. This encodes CASSLEWGRNEQFF.

The CDR3 DNA reads TGTGCCAGCAGCTACGGACTAGCGGGAGAGTCGTACGAGCAGTACTTC. It specifies CASSYGLAGESYEQYF. This chain connects TRBV11-2 to TRBJ2-7; TRBD2 matches 13 bases. The CDR3 is 16 residues long. V shed 4 bases and J 4 bases; nucleotides not matched to a gene: 7. In germline, CDR1 is SGHAT, CDR2 FQNNGV.

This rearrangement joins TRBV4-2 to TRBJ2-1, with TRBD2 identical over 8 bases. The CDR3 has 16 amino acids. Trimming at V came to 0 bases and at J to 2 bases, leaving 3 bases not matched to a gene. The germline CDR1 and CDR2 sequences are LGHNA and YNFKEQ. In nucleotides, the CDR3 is TGTGCCAGCAGCCAAGACGATAGCGGGACCTACAATGAGCAGTTCTTC. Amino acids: CASSQDDSGTYNEQFF.